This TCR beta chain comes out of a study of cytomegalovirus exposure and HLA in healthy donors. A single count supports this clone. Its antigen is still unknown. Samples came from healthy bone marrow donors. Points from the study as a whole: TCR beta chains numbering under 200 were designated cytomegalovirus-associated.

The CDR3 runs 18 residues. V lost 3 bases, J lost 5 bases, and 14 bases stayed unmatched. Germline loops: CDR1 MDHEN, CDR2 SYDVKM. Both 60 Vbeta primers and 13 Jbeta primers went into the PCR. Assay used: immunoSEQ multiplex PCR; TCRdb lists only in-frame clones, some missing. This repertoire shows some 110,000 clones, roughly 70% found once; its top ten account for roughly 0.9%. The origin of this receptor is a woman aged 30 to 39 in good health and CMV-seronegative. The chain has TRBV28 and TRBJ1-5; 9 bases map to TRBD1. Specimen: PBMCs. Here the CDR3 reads CASSFPPGQGRVYQPQHF. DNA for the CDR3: TGTGCCAGCAGTTTCCCCCCGGGACAGGGAAGGGTGTATCAGCCCCAGCATTTT. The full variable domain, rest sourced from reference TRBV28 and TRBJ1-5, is DVKVTQSSRYLVKRTGEKVFLECVQDMDHENMFWYRQDPGLGLRLIYFSYDVKMKEKGDIPEGYSVSREKKERFSLILESASTNQTSMYLCASSFPPGQGRVYQPQHFGDGTRLSIL.